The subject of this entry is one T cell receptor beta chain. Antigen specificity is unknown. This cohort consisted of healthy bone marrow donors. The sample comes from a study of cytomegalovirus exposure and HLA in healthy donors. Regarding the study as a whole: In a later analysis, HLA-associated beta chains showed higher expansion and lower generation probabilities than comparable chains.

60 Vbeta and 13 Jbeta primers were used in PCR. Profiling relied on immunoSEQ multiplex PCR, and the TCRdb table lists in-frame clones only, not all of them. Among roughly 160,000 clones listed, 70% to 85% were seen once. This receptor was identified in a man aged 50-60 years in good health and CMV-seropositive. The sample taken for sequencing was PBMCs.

The CDR3 is CASSSGQEIETQYF. In DNA, the CDR3 is TGTGCTAGTAGCTCGGGACAGGAGATAGAGACCCAGTACTTC. This rearrangement joins TRBV12-5 to TRBJ2-5, with 8 bases identical to TRBD1. The germline gives CDR1 LGHNT, CDR2 FRNRAP. J was trimmed by 4 bases and V by 8 bases; bases with no gene match: 9. This CDR3 has 14 residues.